The 25 T cell receptor beta chains reported below all come from one sample, sequenced in a study of shared clonotypes between healthy human individuals (dated by TCRdb to about 2020). CD8 naive samples consisted of CD45RO-negative cells that were positively selected for CCR7, yielding a CD45RA+CCR7+ population without TemRA cells. The receptor library was made with the immunoSEQ multiplex PCR assay. What TCRdb holds here is the immuneACCESS table cut down to in-frame rearrangements. Part of the clones is not present; checked against another copy, under half of the missing clones reflect an unresolved V gene, and the others are unexplained. Across this sample there are millions of clones, with 93% seen only once. The top ten hold over 1.5% of the sample. The sequenced material came from naive CD8+ T cells from PBMCs. The cell subset or site tag for this specimen amounts to: CD45RA+CCR7+. The receptor set was obtained from a man between 18 and 29 years old in good health. Some clones in this sample may be carry-over from other donors' samples.

The chain is built from TRBV11-2 and TRBJ2-5; 10 nucleotides line up with TRBD1. CDR3 length: 16 amino acids. V was pared by 4 bases and J by 5 bases, with 10 bases of the junction left unmatched. Germline CDR1 reads SGHAT; CDR2 reads FQNNGV. The DNA of the CDR3 is TGTGCCAGCAGCTACACCGGGACAGGGGACGTGGAGACCCAGTACTTC. Amino acid sequence: CASSYTGTGDVETQYF.

In its sample, this clone was seen a few times. This chain links TRBV6-5 with TRBJ2-7; D perhaps matches TRBD2 (5 bases). CDR3 length: 11 residues. V lost 5 bases and J lost 6, with 8 bases in between. Germline V CDR1 and CDR2: MNHEY, SVGAGI. The CDR3 loop is CASSQLGEQYF. For the CDR3, the DNA is TGTGCCAGCAGTCAACTAGGCGAGCAGTACTTC.

The table lists this clone with a count of one. This rearrangement joins TRBV28 to TRBJ2-1; the match to TRBD2 covers 13 bases. Germline V gene lookup returns CDR1 MDHEN and CDR2 SYDVKM. Trimming at V came to 5 bases and at J to 8 bases, leaving 6 bases not matched to a gene. This CDR3 contains 15 residues. The chain's CDR3 is CASSRPGLAGYEQFF. For the CDR3, the DNA is TGTGCCAGCAGTCGTCCGGGACTAGCGGGATATGAGCAGTTCTTC.

The rearrangement links TRBV29-1 to TRBJ1-1; perhaps TRBD1 as D (5 bases). CDR1 SQVTM and CDR2 ANQGSEA come from the germline V gene. V lost 4 bases, J lost 1 base, and 10 bases lay in between. The CDR3 is made up of 13 amino acids. The CDR3 loop is CSVGRDRNTEAFF. CDR3 DNA: TGCAGCGTTGGTAGGGACCGGAACACTGAAGCTTTCTTT.

The chain employs TRBV18 and TRBJ1-5; D is possibly TRBD1 (5 bases). The germline gives CDR1 KGHSH, CDR2 LQKENI. The ends were cut back, 3 bases at V and 5 bases at J, with 11 bases in the middle. The CDR3 totals 14 residues. CDR3 DNA sequence: TGTGCCAGCTCACCTTCGGACACTGATCAGCCCCAGCATTTT. Its protein product is CASSPSDTDQPQHF. The complete variable domain, with remaining parts taken from reference TRBV18 and TRBJ1-5, reads NAGVMQNPRHLVRRRGQEARLRCSPMKGHSHVYWYRQLPEEGLKFMVYLQKENIIDESGMPKERFSAEFPKEGPSILRIQQVVRGDSAAYFCASSPSDTDQPQHFGDGTRLSIL.

This clone has a handful of counts. Other nucleotide sequences from this sample produce the same CDR3. The V call is TRBV7-9, the J call TRBJ2-7; D is ambiguous. The germline V gene encodes CDR1 SEHNR and CDR2 FQNEAQ (reference sequence). The CDR3 runs 12 residues. V lost 1 base to trimming and J lost 2 bases, with 3 bases between them. In DNA, the CDR3 is TGTGCCAGCAGCTTAGGGACCTACGAGCAGTACTTC. As protein: CASSLGTYEQYF. The full variable domain, in which reference TRBV7-9 and TRBJ2-7 provide the parts outside the CDR3, is DTGVSQNPRHKITKRGQNVTFRCDPISEHNRLYWYRQTLGQGPEFLTYFQNEAQLEKSRLLSDRFSAERPKGSFSTLEIQRTEQGDSAMYLCASSLGTYEQYFGPGTRLTVT.

V gene TRBV7-2 combines with J gene TRBJ2-7; D could derive from TRBD1 or TRBD2 (6 bases each). V was cut by 5 bases and J by 2 bases, with 16 bases left in between. CDR1 SGHTA and CDR2 FQGNSA come from the germline V gene. The CDR3 covers 15 residues. CDR3 sequence (DNA): TGTGCCAGCAGCCCAACCGGGGGCAGAGCCTACGAGCAGTACTTC. Translation: CASSPTGGRAYEQYF.

The genes are TRBV4-1 and TRBJ2-1; 10 nucleotides align to TRBD2. This CDR3 comprises 18 residues. Germline V gene data show CDR1 as MGHRA and CDR2 as YSYEKL. J was trimmed by 2 bases and V by 3 bases; bases with no gene match: 10. The CDR3 loop is CASSHNPTSGVTYNEQFF. CDR3 DNA sequence: TGCGCCAGCAGCCACAATCCAACTAGCGGGGTGACCTACAATGAGCAGTTCTTC.

CDR3 coding DNA: TGTGCCAGCAGCTATGACAGGCCCTCCTCCTACGAGCAGTACTTC. As protein: CASSYDRPSSYEQYF. V and J are TRBV11-2 and TRBJ2-7; tentatively, D is TRBD1 (6 bases). The CDR3 sequence is 15 residues long. Germline CDR1 is SGHAT and CDR2 is FQNNGV. V was trimmed by 4 bases and J by 0 bases, leaving 13 bases between them.

CDR3 amino acids: CASSLGQRNMNTEAFF. The CDR3 DNA is TGTGCCAGCAGCCTTGGACAGCGAAACATGAACACTGAAGCTTTCTTT. The chain is built from TRBV7-9 and TRBJ1-1, with D maybe TRBD1 (6 bases). The CDR3 runs to 16 residues. CDR1 and CDR2 (germline): SEHNR, FQNEAQ (reference sequence). V was shortened by 5 bases and J by 0 bases, with 16 bases between the two germline ends. The full variable domain, in which reference TRBV7-9 and TRBJ1-1 provide the parts outside the CDR3, is DTGVSQNPRHKITKRGQNVTFRCDPISEHNRLYWYRQTLGQGPEFLTYFQNEAQLEKSRLLSDRFSAERPKGSFSTLEIQRTEQGDSAMYLCASSLGQRNMNTEAFFGQGTRLTVV.

The chain links TRBV29-1 to TRBJ1-2; TRBD1 matches at 8 bases. V gave up 7 bases and J gave up 0 bases; unmatched junction bases: 7. CDR3 size: 14 residues. Germline-derived CDR1 and CDR2 are SQVTM and ANQGSEA. The CDR3 protein is CSARTGNANYGYTF. CDR3 coding DNA: TGCAGCGCACGGACAGGGAATGCTAACTATGGCTACACCTTC.

The V gene is TRBV7-8, the J gene TRBJ2-1; D not resolved. Germline V gene data show CDR1 as SGHVS and CDR2 as FQNEAQ. Trimming pared 1 base from V and 0 bases from J, leaving 13 bases between. CDR3 length equals 17 residues. The DNA for the CDR3 is TGTGCCAGCAGCTTAGAAGGTGCCACTTCCTCCTACAATGAGCAGTTCTTC. Its translation: CASSLEGATSSYNEQFF. The full variable domain, with the rest looked up from reference TRBV7-8 and TRBJ2-1, is GAGVSQSPRYKVAKRGQDVALRCDPISGHVSLFWYQQALGQGPEFLTYFQNEAQLDKSGLPSDRFFAERPEGSVSTLKIQRTQQEDSAVYLCASSLEGATSSYNEQFFGPGTRLTVL.

The chain has TRBV7-3 and TRBJ2-1; 9 bases match TRBD2. The CDR3 sequence is 15 residues long. V lost 1 base and J lost 9; bases outside the gene matches: 7. Germline V CDR1 and CDR2: SGHTA, FQGTGA. The CDR3 DNA sequence: TGTGCCAGCAGCTTAATTGCGGGAGGGCGACTTGAGCAGTTCTTC. It specifies CASSLIAGGRLEQFF.

The CDR3 nucleotides are TGCGCCAGCAGCGGGACAGGGTCCGATGAGCAGTTCTTC. It yields the protein CASSGTGSDEQFF. The chain employs TRBV5-1 and TRBJ2-1; 9 bases line up with TRBD1. CDR3 length: 13 amino acids. Germline loops: CDR1 SGHRS, CDR2 YFSETQ. Germline trimming cut 4 bases from V and 8 bases from J; bases unmatched to any gene: 4.

The V call is TRBV19, the J call TRBJ2-6; 7 bases agree with TRBD1. Germline loops: CDR1 LNHDA, CDR2 SQIVND (reference sequence). The CDR3 extends over 17 amino acids. Losses at the gene ends were 7 bases for V and 0 bases for J; bases not matched to a gene: 9. The CDR3: CASTLGTDLSGANVLTF. The CDR3 DNA reads TGTGCCAGTACCCTAGGGACAGACCTCTCTGGGGCCAACGTCCTGACTTTC. Variable domain in full (rest from reference TRBV19 and TRBJ2-6): DGGITQSPKYLFRKEGQNVTLSCEQNLNHDAMYWYRQDPGQGLRLIYYSQIVNDFQKGDIAEGYSVSREKKESFPLTVTSAQKNPTAFYLCASTLGTDLSGANVLTFGAGSRLTVL.

V usage is TRBV7-9 and J usage is TRBJ2-4; TRBD1 matches 8 bases. V lost 4 bases, J lost 2 bases, and 7 bases stayed unmatched. The CDR3 is 16 amino acids. Germline values: CDR1 SEHNR, CDR2 FQNEAQ (reference sequence). Here the CDR3 DNA reads TGTGCCAGCAGCTCAACTGGACAGGGAACCAAAAACATTCAGTACTTC. Residues: CASSSTGQGTKNIQYF.

The chain combines TRBV27 with TRBJ2-3; 8 bases are shared with TRBD2. Unmatched junction bases numbered 5, after V lost 3 bases and J lost 0 bases. The germline V gene has CDR1 MNHEY and CDR2 SMNVEV (reference sequence). CDR3 length: 16 residues. The CDR3 DNA follows: TGTGCCAGCAGTTTCCGCGCTAGCGGGAGCACAGATACGCAGTATTTT. It translates to CASSFRASGSTDTQYF.

The gene calls are TRBV13 and TRBJ1-1, with 7 nucleotides matching TRBD1. The length of the CDR3 is 14 residues. Germline CDR1 is PRHDT and CDR2 is FYEKMQ (reference sequence). J gave up 6 bases and V 5 bases, and 9 bases lay outside the gene matches. CDR3 in DNA: TGTGCCAGCAGCACCGGACAGGCCGCGGCTGAAGCTTTCTTT. It codes for CASSTGQAAAEAFF.

The genes are TRBV19 and TRBJ1-5; TRBD1 aligns across 7 bases. Germline V gives CDR1 LNHDA, CDR2 SQIVND (reference sequence). After removal of 4 bases from V and 5 bases from J, the junction contained 23 bases not matched to a gene. This CDR3 comprises 20 residues. The CDR3 sequence is CASSNRGRENIWGIYQPQHF. CDR3 coding DNA: TGTGCCAGTAGTAATAGGGGGCGCGAAAATATATGGGGGATATATCAGCCCCAGCATTTT.

The chain carries TRBV19 and TRBJ2-3, with D possibly being TRBD2 (5 bases). V was shortened by 6 bases and J by 5 bases, with 15 bases between the two germline ends. The length of the CDR3 is 14 residues. In germline, CDR1 is LNHDA, CDR2 SQIVND (reference sequence). This CDR3 is CASSNYRGGDTQYF. The CDR3 coding sequence is TGTGCCAGTAGCAACTACCGTGGAGGAGATACGCAGTATTTT.

The chain recombines TRBV11-2 with TRBJ2-7, with D possibly matching TRBD2 (7 bases). Germline V lookup: CDR1 SGHAT, CDR2 FQNNGV. Trimming removed 3 bases from V and 5 bases from J, with 11 bases in between. The CDR3 contains 13 residues. The CDR3 nucleotides are TGTGCCAGCAGCTTTGGGGGGGCCCACGAGCAGTACTTC. The encoded protein is CASSFGGAHEQYF.

The gene calls are TRBV30 and TRBJ2-1; D is perhaps TRBD1 or TRBD2 (5 bases each). Trimming removed 0 bases at V and 2 bases at J, with 8 bases between. Germline V gives CDR1 GTSNPN, CDR2 SVGIG (reference sequence). The CDR3 loop spans 14 amino acids. The CDR3, as DNA: TGTGCCTGGAGTGTACTGGGGGCCTACAATGAGCAGTTCTTC. Translating gives CAWSVLGAYNEQFF.

The chain combines TRBV28 with TRBJ2-6, with D hard to call. Germline values: CDR1 MDHEN, CDR2 SYDVKM. Trimming shortened V by 5 bases and J by 2 bases, and 16 bases separated the two germline ends. There are 17 residues in the CDR3. The CDR3 nucleotides read TGTGCCAGCAGTCAGGTCTTCTTCTTAGCTGGGGCCAACGTCCTGACTTTC. Residues: CASSQVFFLAGANVLTF.

The count of this clone is one. The rearrangement links TRBV7-6 to TRBJ1-2; 10 bases line up with TRBD1. The V and J ends lost 1 base and 6 bases, in that order; junction bases with no gene match: 2. The germline V gene has CDR1 SGHVS and CDR2 FNYEAQ. This CDR3 is built from 14 residues. The CDR3 here is CASSLDGTGDGYTF. The CDR3 bases are TGTGCCAGCAGCTTAGATGGGACAGGGGATGGCTACACCTTC.

In DNA form, the CDR3 reads TGTGCCAGCAGCGATAGCGGGAGGGTGGGAGATACGCAGTATTTT. Translating gives CASSDSGRVGDTQYF. The chain combines TRBV9 with TRBJ2-3, with 11 bases matching TRBD2. This CDR3 region has 15 residues. The V gene's germline CDR1 is SGDLS and CDR2 YYNGEE. Losses at the gene ends were 3 bases for V and 5 bases for J; bases not matched to a gene: 5.